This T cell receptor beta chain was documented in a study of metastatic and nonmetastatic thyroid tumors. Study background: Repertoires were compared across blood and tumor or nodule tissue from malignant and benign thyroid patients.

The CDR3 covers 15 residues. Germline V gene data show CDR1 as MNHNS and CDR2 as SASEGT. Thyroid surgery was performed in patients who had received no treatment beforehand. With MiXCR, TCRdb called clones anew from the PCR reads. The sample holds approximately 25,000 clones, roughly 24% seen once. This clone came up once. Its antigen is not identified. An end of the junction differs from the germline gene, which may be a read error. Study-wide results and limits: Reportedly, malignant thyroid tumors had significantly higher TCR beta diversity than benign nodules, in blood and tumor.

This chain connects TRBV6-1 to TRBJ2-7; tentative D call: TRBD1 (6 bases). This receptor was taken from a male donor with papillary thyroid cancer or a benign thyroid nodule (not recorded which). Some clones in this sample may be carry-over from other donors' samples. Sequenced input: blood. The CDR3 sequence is CASSGGWGRTYEQYF. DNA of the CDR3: TGTGCCAGCAGTGGGGGTTGGGGGCGCACCTACGAGCAGTACTTT.